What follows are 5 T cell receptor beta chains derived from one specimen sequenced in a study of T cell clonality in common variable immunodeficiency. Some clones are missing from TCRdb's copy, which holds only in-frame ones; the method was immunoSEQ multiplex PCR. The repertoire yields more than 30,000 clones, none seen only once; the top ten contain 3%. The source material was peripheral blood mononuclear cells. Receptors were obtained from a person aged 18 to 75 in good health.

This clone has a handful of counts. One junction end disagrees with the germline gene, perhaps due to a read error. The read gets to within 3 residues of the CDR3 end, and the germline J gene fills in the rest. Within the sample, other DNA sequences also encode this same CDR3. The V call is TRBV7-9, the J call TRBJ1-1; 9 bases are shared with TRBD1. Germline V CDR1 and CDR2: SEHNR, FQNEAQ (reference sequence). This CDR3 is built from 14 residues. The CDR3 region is CASRSRTGEDEAFF. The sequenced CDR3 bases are TGCGCCAGCAGATCGAGGACAGGGGAGGATGAA.

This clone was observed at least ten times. Incomplete CDR3 DNA: TGTGCCAGCTCACCCTCGACAGGGGCCTACGAG. This translates into CASSPSTGAYE. The whole CDR3 protein is CASSPSTGAYEQYF. The gene calls are TRBV18 and TRBJ2-7; TRBD1 agrees at 8 bases. The read finishes 3 residues shy of the CDR3 end, and the germline J gene is used to complete it. The germline gives CDR1 KGHSH, CDR2 LQKENI. The CDR3 totals 14 residues. V lost 3 bases and J lost 2; bases outside the gene matches: 3.

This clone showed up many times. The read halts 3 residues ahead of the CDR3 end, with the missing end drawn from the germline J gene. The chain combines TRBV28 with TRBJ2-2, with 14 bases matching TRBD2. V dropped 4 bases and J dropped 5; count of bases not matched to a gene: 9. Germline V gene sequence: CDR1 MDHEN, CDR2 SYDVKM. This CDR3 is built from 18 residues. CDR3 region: CASSSLTSGRAGTGELFF. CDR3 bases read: TGTGCCAGCAGTTCCTTGACTAGCGGGAGGGCCGGGACCGGGGAG.

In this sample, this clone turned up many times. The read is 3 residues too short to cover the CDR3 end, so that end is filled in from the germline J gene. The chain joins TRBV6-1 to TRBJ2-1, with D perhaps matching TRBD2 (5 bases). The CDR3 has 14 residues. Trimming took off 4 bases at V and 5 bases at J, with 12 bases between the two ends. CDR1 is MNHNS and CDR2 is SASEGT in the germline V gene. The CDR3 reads CASSGLSEHNEQFF. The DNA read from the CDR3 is TGTGCCAGCAGTGGCCTTAGCGAACACAATGAG.

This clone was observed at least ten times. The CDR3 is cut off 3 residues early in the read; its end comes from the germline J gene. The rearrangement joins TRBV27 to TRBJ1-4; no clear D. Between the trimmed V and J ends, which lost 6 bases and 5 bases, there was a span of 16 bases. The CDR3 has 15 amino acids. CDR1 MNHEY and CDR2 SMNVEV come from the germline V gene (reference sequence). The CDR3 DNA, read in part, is TGTGCCAGCAGCCTCCTAGGAGGAAACAATGAAAAA. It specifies CASSLLGGNNEK. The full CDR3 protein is CASSLLGGNNEKLFF.